Listed here is a single T cell receptor (beta chain). RNA transcripts were the source from which TCR beta CDR3 regions were amplified. The authors performed first-round RT-PCR with HTBI primers and then a second-round multiplex PCR. TCRdb redid the calling of the multiplex PCR reads with MiXCR, one entry per CDR3 protein. The data show under 350,000 distinct CDR3 sequences, roughly 15% seen once. This entry belongs to a study of Graves' ophthalmopathy and Graves' hyperthyroidism. Active ophthalmopathy (CAS at least 3, NOSPECS at least 4), lasting under 3 months. The V and J ends lost 6 bases and 6 bases respectively, with 17 bases between them. The CDR3 extends over 15 amino acids.

The sample taken for sequencing was peripheral blood. The receptor's source is an adult man with Graves' ophthalmopathy. The rearrangement uses TRBV12-3 or TRBV12-4 and TRBJ2-2, with D perhaps TRBD1 or TRBD2 (7 bases each). Here the CDR3 reads CASSSQGGSAGELFF. CDR3 nucleotides: TGTGCCAGCAGCTCCCAGGGGGGGAGTGCCGGGGAGCTGTTTTTT.